The sample holds many counts of the clone carrying this T cell receptor beta chain. The data belong to a study of blood T cell repertoires in COVID-19. Study-wide context: Samples came from the United States, Italy and Spain, spanning acute and convalescent COVID-19.

The germline V gene has CDR1 LNHDA and CDR2 SQIVND (reference sequence). The CDR3 runs to 11 residues. Between the trimmed V and J ends, which lost 3 bases and 8 bases, there was a span of 7 bases. The authors' processing: How many nucleated cells were present was estimated from reference gene primer amplification. The method was immunoSEQ multiplex PCR; TCRdb's version includes in-frame clones alone and lacks a portion of them. D and trimming come from the DNA, and the V and J calls and clone size come from that table. Of around 88,000 clones listed, around 81% are singletons. The origin of this receptor is a man aged 45-65 years who had recovered from COVID-19. The chain is built from TRBV19 and TRBJ1-1; D is unclear. What was sequenced was peripheral blood. The CDR3 loop reads CASSIGAEAFF. The DNA for the CDR3 is TGTGCCAGTAGTATCGGTGCCGAAGCTTTCTTT.